This T cell receptor beta chain was identified in a study of T cell repertoires in cytomegalovirus infection. Looking at the study overall: Newly reported HLA-C-restricted and thoroughly characterized HLA-B-restricted CMV epitopes were employed. Public TCR beta signature analysis indicated the presence of both CMV infection and matching HLA type.

The germline V gene has CDR1 MDHEN and CDR2 SYDVKM. The CDR3 sequence is 13 residues long. The ends were cut back, 8 bases at V and 4 bases at J, with 12 bases in the middle. MiXCR was run by TCRdb on the reads, yielding one entry per CDR3 protein. The sample lists under 300,000 distinct CDR3 sequences; under 25% were seen once. This clonotype showed up many times. As yet, its antigen is unknown. The clonotype was recovered from a human donor in good health (CMV status not recorded). Some clones in this sample may be carry-over from other donors' samples. The chain couples TRBV28 to TRBJ1-5, with unresolved D. Material: cultured PBMCs, obtained from culture after CMV antigen stimulation. The CDR3 region is CASLFRPNQPQHF. The CDR3 DNA is TGTGCCAGCCTTTTTCGCCCGAATCAGCCCCAGCATTTT.